The 11 T cell receptor beta chains listed next were all sequenced from one sample in a study of blood T cell repertoires in COVID-19. This table comes from immunoSEQ multiplex PCR, and its TCRdb copy is limited to in-frame clones, with some not included. The data show around 280,000 clones, approximately 86% seen once. Sequencing input: peripheral blood. All receptors come from a woman in her forties or fifties with active or convalescent COVID-19.

J is TRBJ2-1 and V is TRBV12-3 or TRBV12-4, with D unresolved. The CDR3 sequence is 12 residues long. Trimming shortened V by 3 bases and J by 10 bases, and 10 bases separated the two germline ends. The CDR3: CASSLTASEQFF. CDR3 bases: TGTGCCAGCAGTTTGACTGCATCCGAGCAGTTCTTC.

The V gene is TRBV2, the J gene TRBJ2-1; 8 positions agree with TRBD2. There are 15 residues in the CDR3. CDR1 is SNHLY, CDR2 FYNNEI, per germline. V dropped 3 bases and J dropped 7; count of bases not matched to a gene: 8. This CDR3 is CASSEGREGRNEQFF. The CDR3 nucleotides read TGTGCCAGCAGTGAGGGACGGGAGGGCCGGAATGAGCAGTTCTTC.

Worth noting for this clone: Other DNA variants within this sample encode the same CDR3. The chain is built from TRBV19 and TRBJ1-5; D not resolved. CDR1 LNHDA and CDR2 SQIVND come from the germline V gene (reference sequence). The CDR3 sequence is 13 residues long. The germline V and J ends were trimmed by 1 base and 4 bases, with 5 bases remaining between them. The DNA for the CDR3 is TGTGCCAGTAGTATAGGAGGGAATCAGCCCCAGCATTTT. This sequence encodes CASSIGGNQPQHF.

The rearrangement uses TRBV24-1 and TRBJ2-5; D is undetermined. Germline values: CDR1 KGHDR, CDR2 SFDVKD. The CDR3 has 14 residues. Between the trimmed V and J ends, which lost 1 base and 5 bases, there was a span of 10 bases. CDR3 in DNA: TGTGCCACCAGTGATTTCCCGAGAGTGGAGACCCAGTACTTC. Its translation: CATSDFPRVETQYF.

The rearrangement uses TRBV9 and TRBJ2-3, with a possible D match to TRBD2 (6 bases). This CDR3 region has 13 residues. Looked up from germline, CDR1 is SGDLS and CDR2 is YYNGEE. V was pared by 6 bases and J by 5 bases, with 13 bases between. The CDR3 sequence: CASKRESQDTQYF. In nucleotides, the CDR3 is TGTGCCAGCAAACGGGAGTCTCAAGATACGCAGTATTTT. Full variable domain (rest looked up from reference TRBV9 and TRBJ2-3): DSGVTQTPKHLITATGQRVTLRCSPRSGDLSVYWYQQSLDQGLQFLIQYYNGEERAKGNILERFSAQQFPDLHSELNLSSLELGDSALYFCASKRESQDTQYFGPGTRLTVL.

This clone has only a few counts. The V call is TRBV18, the J call TRBJ2-7, with 8 bases identical to TRBD2. J was trimmed by 3 bases and V by 2 bases; bases with no gene match: 9. The CDR3 is 16 amino acids. The germline V gene encodes CDR1 KGHSH and CDR2 LQKENI. CDR3 sequence (DNA): TGTGCCAGCTCACCAAGTACCCACGGGGGGGACTACGAGCAGTACTTC. It codes for CASSPSTHGGDYEQYF.

The chain's CDR3 is CASSTGLFQPQHF. CDR3 in DNA: TGTGCCAGCAGTACAGGACTATTTCAGCCCCAGCATTTT. V is TRBV6-2 or TRBV6-3 and J is TRBJ1-5; a weak D match, TRBD1 (5 bases). Germline CDR1 MNHEY, CDR2 SVGEGT. Trimming left V 5 bases short and J 6 bases short, with 11 bases between. This CDR3 is 13 amino acids long.

The gene calls are TRBV18 and TRBJ2-7; possible D gene TRBD1, 6 bases. Trimming shortened V by 5 bases and J by 1 base, and 9 bases separated the two germline ends. Per the germline V gene, CDR1 is KGHSH and CDR2 is LQKENI. This CDR3 region has 13 residues. CDR3 amino acids: CASSKDRSYEQYF. The CDR3 coding sequence is TGTGCCAGCTCAAAAGACAGGTCCTACGAGCAGTACTTC.

The gene calls are TRBV9 and TRBJ2-7, with TRBD1 identical over 8 bases. V trimming: 8 bases; J trimming: 1 base; junction bases outside the gene matches: 5. The germline CDR1 and CDR2 sequences are SGDLS and YYNGEE. The CDR3 spans 13 residues. The CDR3 here is CASGQGDSYEQYF. Written as DNA, the CDR3 is TGTGCCAGTGGACAGGGCGATTCCTACGAGCAGTACTTC.

This chain connects TRBV30 to TRBJ1-1; D remains unclear. Looked up from germline, CDR1 is GTSNPN and CDR2 is SVGIG (reference sequence). The CDR3 is 13 amino acids. The ends were cut back, 0 bases at V and 0 bases at J, with 5 bases in the middle. CDR3 sequence (DNA): TGTGCCTGGAGTGTACTAATGAACACTGAAGCTTTCTTT. Encoded protein: CAWSVLMNTEAFF. The variable domain in full, with the rest retrieved from reference TRBV30 and TRBJ1-1, is SQTIHQWPATLVQPVGSPLSLECTVEGTSNPNLYWYRQAAGRGLQLLFYSVGIGQISSEVPQNLSASRPQDRQFILSSKKLLLSDSGFYLCAWSVLMNTEAFFGQGTRLTVV.

J is TRBJ2-1 and V is TRBV19, with D perhaps matching TRBD1 (6 bases). Germline V gene lookup returns CDR1 LNHDA and CDR2 SQIVND (reference sequence). With 6 bases removed from V and 0 bases from J, the gap between germline ends came to 18 bases. This CDR3 is 17 amino acids long. The CDR3 loop reads CASSLRGRQYSYNEQFF. The CDR3 DNA reads TGTGCCAGTAGCCTCAGGGGACGGCAGTACTCCTACAATGAGCAGTTCTTC.